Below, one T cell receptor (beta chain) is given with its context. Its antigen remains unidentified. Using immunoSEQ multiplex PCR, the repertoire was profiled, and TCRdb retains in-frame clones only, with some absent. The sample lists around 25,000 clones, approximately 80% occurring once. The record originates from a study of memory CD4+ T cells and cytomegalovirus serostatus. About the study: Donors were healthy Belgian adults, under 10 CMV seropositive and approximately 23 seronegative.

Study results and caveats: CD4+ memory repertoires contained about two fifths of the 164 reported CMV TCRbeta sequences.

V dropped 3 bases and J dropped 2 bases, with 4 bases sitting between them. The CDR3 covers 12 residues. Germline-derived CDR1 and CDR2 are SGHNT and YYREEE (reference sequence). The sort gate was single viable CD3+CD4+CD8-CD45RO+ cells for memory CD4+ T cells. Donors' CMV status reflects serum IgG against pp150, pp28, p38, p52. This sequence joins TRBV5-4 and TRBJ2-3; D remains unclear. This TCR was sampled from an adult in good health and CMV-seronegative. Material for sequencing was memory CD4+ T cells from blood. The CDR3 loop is CASSSYTDTQYF. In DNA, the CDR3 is TGTGCCAGCAGCTCGTACACAGATACGCAGTATTTT.